This TCR beta chain was identified in a study of T-cell memory formation after mild COVID-19. Libraries for TCRalpha and TCRbeta carried sample barcodes and unique molecular identifiers via 5'RACE. TCRdb reanalysed the 5' RACE reads using MiXCR and keeps one entry per CDR3 protein. This sample yields about 100,000 distinct CDR3 sequences, of which roughly 10% are seen a single time; about 40% belongs to the top ten. Germline V gives CDR1 LGHNT, CDR2 FRNRAP. The CDR3 totals 14 residues. V was trimmed by 1 base and J by 8 bases, leaving 14 bases between them. In its sample, this clonotype was seen many times.

The chain is built from TRBV12-5 and TRBJ1-2, with unresolved D. Input material: PBMCs or a T cell subset sorted from them (not recorded which). The TCR comes from a man between 18 and 29 years old who had mild COVID-19 (a few samples of this study predate the infection). Cell type and time point are not known. The CDR3 is CASGLAMGLGGYTF. In nucleotides, the CDR3 is TGTGCTAGTGGTTTGGCCATGGGATTAGGCGGCTACACCTTC.